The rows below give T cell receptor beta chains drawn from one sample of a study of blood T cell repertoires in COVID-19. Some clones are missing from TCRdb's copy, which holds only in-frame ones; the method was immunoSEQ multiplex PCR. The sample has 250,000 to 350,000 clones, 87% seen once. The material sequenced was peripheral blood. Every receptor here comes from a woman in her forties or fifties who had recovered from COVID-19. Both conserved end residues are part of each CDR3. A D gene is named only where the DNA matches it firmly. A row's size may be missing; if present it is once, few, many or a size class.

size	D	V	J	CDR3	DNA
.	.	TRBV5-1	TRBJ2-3	CASSYQGYSTDTQYF	TGCGCCAGCAGCTATCAGGGATATAGCACAGATACGCAGTATTTT
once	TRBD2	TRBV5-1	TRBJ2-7	CASSLGTSGRAYEQYF	TGCGCCAGCAGCTTGGGGACTAGCGGGAGGGCCTACGAGCAGTACTTC
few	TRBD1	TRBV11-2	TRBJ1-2	CASSSGTAYGYTF	TGTGCCAGCAGCTCAGGGACAGCCTATGGCTACACCTTC
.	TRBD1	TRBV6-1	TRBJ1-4	CASSEWFQTGRVEKLFF	TGTGCCAGCAGTGAATGGTTCCAGACAGGGCGGGTTGAAAAACTGTTTTTT
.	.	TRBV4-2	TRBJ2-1	CASSQEGGLPYNEQFF	TGTGCCAGCAGCCAAGAGGGGGGACTCCCATACAATGAGCAGTTCTTC
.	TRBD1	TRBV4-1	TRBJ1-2	CASSQDPGTANYGYTF	TGCGCCAGCAGCCAAGACCCCGGGACAGCTAACTATGGCTACACCTTC
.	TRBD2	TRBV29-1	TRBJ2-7	CSVSLAGGGYEQYF	TGCAGCGTGTCCCTAGCGGGAGGGGGTTACGAGCAGTACTTC
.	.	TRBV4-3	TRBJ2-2	CASSHFGLANTGELFF	TGCGCCAGCAGCCACTTCGGACTGGCGAACACCGGGGAGCTGTTTTTT
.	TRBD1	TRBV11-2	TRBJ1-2	CASSLGQGIFGYTF	TGTGCCAGCAGCTTAGGACAGGGAATTTTTGGCTACACCTTC
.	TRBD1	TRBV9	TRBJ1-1	CASSGRTGMNTEAFF	TGTGCCAGCAGCGGAAGGACAGGGATGAACACTGAAGCTTTCTTT
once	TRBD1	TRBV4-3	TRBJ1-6	CASGKTGVGSPLHF	TGCGCCAGTGGGAAGACAGGGGTCGGATCACCCCTCCACTTT
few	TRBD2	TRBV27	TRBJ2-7	CASSFGSGTRQYF	TGTGCCAGCAGTTTTGGTAGCGGGACGCGGCAGTACTTC
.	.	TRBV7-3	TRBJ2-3	CASRMVAGADTQYF	TGTGCCAGCCGGATGGTGGCGGGTGCAGATACGCAGTATTTT
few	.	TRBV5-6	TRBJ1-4	CASSYFRGTEKLFF	TGTGCCAGCAGCTACTTCCGGGGGACTGAAAAACTGTTTTTT
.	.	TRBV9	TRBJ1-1	CASSVEGGAGTEAFF	TGTGCCAGCAGCGTAGAGGGGGGGGCGGGCACTGAAGCTTTCTTT
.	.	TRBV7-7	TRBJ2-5	CASSRREQETQYF	TGTGCTAGCAGCCGCCGGGAACAAGAGACCCAGTACTTC
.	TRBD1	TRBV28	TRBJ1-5	CVSGGGGNQPQHF	TGTGTCTCTGGAGGGGGCGGCAATCAGCCCCAGCATTTT
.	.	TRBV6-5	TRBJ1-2	CASNNRGDYGYTF	TGTGCCAGCAATAACCGGGGAGACTATGGCTACACCTTC
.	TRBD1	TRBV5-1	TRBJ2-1	CASSSPLGPGQGHPRSYNEQFF	TGCGCCAGCAGCTCTCCCCTGGGCCCGGGACAGGGGCACCCCAGATCCTACAATGAGCAGTTCTTC
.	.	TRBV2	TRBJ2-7	CASSPWSAEQYF	TGTGCCAGCAGTCCCTGGAGCGCCGAGCAGTACTTC
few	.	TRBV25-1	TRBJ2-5	CASRDIGPQYF	TGTGCCAGCAGGGACATTGGGCCCCAGTACTTC
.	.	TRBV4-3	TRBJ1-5	CASSHGPVNSNQPQHF	TGCGCCAGCAGCCATGGGCCTGTAAATAGCAATCAGCCCCAGCATTTT
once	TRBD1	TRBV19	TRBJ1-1	CASSPGTGTMNTEAFF	TGTGCCAGTAGTCCCGGGACAGGGACGATGAACACTGAAGCTTTCTTT
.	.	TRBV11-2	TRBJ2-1	CASSFASHLGNEQFF	TGTGCCAGCAGCTTTGCTAGCCATCTTGGGAATGAGCAGTTCTTC
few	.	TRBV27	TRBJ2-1	CASSYTSSYNEQFF	TGTGCCAGCAGTTATACTAGCTCCTACAATGAGCAGTTCTTC